Below, 5 T cell receptor beta chains from the same sample are listed, as sequenced in a study of shared clonotypes between healthy human individuals. Produced via immunoSEQ multiplex PCR; TCRdb's table is partial and in-frame only. The data hold hundreds of thousands of clones, with nearly 95% observed a single time. Only CD45RO-negative cells positively selected for CCR7 counted as naive CD8 cells, so terminally differentiated effector memory CD45RA+ cells were excluded. Sequencing input: naive CD8+ T cells sorted from blood. Receptors originate from a man under 40 in good health.

This clone was seen more than once but under ten times. V usage is TRBV13 and J usage is TRBJ2-3; 7 bases fit TRBD2. V was clipped by 4 bases and J by 6 bases; unmatched bases: 13. This CDR3 is 16 amino acids long. Germline lookup yields CDR1 PRHDT and CDR2 FYEKMQ (reference sequence). CDR3 sequence: CASSSSSGGGRDTQYF. The DNA for the CDR3 is TGTGCCAGCAGCTCATCTAGCGGAGGCGGGCGGGATACGCAGTATTTT.

The chain carries TRBV4-2 and TRBJ2-7; D may be TRBD2 (5 bases). Trimming pared 1 base from V and 2 bases from J, leaving 9 bases between. The germline CDR1 and CDR2 sequences are LGHNA and YNFKEQ. The CDR3 consists of 14 residues. CDR3 residues: CASSQVFGAYEQYF. The CDR3 DNA reads as TGTGCCAGCAGCCAAGTATTCGGGGCCTACGAGCAGTACTTC.

This sequence joins TRBV7-2 and TRBJ2-7; D is ambiguous. V lost 5 bases, J lost 0 bases, and 14 bases lay in between. This CDR3 comprises 15 residues. In germline, CDR1 is SGHTA, CDR2 FQGNSA. CDR3 protein: CASSDLAGPSYEQYF. Written as DNA, the CDR3 is TGTGCCAGCAGCGACCTTGCCGGACCCTCCTACGAGCAGTACTTC.

The chain links TRBV4-2 to TRBJ2-3; TRBD2 matches at 7 bases. V lost 1 base and J lost 6; bases outside the gene matches: 7. The length of the CDR3 is 15 residues. Germline loops: CDR1 LGHNA, CDR2 YNFKEQ. CDR3 loop: CASSQVAGETDTQYF. The CDR3 DNA is TGTGCCAGCAGCCAAGTGGCGGGAGAAACTGATACGCAGTATTTT.

The V and J genes are TRBV19 and TRBJ2-1, with a weak D call TRBD1 (7 bases). The ends were cut back, 7 bases at V and 0 bases at J, with 13 bases in the middle. The CDR3 covers 15 residues. Germline V lookup: CDR1 LNHDA, CDR2 SQIVND (reference sequence). This CDR3 reads CASNQGGSSYNEQFF. CDR3 bases: TGTGCCAGTAATCAGGGGGGTAGCTCCTACAATGAGCAGTTCTTC.